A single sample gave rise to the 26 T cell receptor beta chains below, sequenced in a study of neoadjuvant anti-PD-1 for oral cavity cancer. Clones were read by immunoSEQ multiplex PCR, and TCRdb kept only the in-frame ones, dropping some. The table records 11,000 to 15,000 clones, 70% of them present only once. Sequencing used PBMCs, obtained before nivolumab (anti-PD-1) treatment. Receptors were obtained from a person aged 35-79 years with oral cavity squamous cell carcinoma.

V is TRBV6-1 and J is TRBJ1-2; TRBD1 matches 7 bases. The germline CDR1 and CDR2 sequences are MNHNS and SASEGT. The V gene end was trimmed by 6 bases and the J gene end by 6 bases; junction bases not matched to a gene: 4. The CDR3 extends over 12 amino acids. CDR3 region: CASRRTGDGYTF. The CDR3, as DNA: TGTGCCAGCAGACGAACAGGGGATGGCTACACCTTC.

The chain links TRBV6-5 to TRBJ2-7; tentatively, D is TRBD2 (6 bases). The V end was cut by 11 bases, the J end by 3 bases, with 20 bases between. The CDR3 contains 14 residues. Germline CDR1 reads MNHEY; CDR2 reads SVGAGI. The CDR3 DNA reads TGTGCCTCGGGAGAGCTTCTCAACCACTACGAGCAGTACTTC. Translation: CASGELLNHYEQYF.

The CDR3 region is CASSLGVSQFF. The CDR3 DNA is TGTGCCAGCAGCTTAGGGGTCAGCCAGTTCTTC. The chain links TRBV7-9 to TRBJ2-1; D is unresolved. Per the germline V gene, CDR1 is SEHNR and CDR2 is FQNEAQ (reference sequence). V was shortened by 1 base and J by 13 bases, with 8 bases between the two germline ends. This CDR3 region has 11 residues.

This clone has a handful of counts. The CDR3 bases are TGTGCCAGCAGCCGGGACAGGGAAGGTGAGCAGTTCTTC. As protein: CASSRDREGEQFF. This chain connects TRBV5-4 to TRBJ2-1; TRBD1 matches 9 bases. Trimming took 4 bases from V and 9 from J; bases not matched to a gene: 5. This CDR3 comprises 13 residues. Germline values: CDR1 SGHNT, CDR2 YYREEE (reference sequence).

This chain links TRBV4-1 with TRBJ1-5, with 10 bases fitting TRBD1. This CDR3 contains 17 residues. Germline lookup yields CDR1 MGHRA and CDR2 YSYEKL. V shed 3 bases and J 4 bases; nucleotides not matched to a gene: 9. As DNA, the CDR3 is TGCGCCAGCAGCCACGTTCTTGGACAGGGGGAAAATCAGCCCCAGCATTTT. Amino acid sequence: CASSHVLGQGENQPQHF.

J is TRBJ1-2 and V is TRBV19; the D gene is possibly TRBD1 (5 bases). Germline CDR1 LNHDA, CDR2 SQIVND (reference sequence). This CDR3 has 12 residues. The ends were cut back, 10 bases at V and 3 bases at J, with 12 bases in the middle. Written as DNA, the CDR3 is TGTGCCACCACGGGACTGCACTATGGCTACACCTTC. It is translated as CATTGLHYGYTF.

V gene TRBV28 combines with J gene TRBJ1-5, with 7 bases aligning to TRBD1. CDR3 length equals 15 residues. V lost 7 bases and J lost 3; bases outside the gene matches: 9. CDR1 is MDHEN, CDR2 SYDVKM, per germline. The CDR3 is CASMRQGGFNQPQHF. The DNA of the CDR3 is TGTGCCAGCATGCGACAGGGAGGTTTCAATCAGCCCCAGCATTTT.

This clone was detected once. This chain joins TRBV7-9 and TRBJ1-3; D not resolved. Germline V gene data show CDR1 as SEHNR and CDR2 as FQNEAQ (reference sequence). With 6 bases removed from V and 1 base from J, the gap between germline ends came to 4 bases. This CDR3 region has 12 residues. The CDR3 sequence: CASRPSGNTIYF. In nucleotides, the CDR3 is TGTGCCAGCAGGCCTTCTGGAAACACCATATATTTT.

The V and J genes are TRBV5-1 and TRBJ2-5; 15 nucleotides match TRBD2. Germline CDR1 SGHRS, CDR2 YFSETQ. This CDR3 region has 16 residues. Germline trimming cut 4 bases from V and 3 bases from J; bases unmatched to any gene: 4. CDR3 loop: CASSPWTSGGEETQYF. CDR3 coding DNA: TGCGCCAGCAGCCCCTGGACTAGCGGGGGGGAAGAGACCCAGTACTTC.

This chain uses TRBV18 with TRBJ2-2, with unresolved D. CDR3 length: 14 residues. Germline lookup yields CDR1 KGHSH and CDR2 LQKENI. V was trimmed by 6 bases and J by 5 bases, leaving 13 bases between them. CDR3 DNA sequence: TGTGCCAGCTCTATTACTACGGGTACCGGGGAGCTGTTTTTT. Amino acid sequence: CASSITTGTGELFF.

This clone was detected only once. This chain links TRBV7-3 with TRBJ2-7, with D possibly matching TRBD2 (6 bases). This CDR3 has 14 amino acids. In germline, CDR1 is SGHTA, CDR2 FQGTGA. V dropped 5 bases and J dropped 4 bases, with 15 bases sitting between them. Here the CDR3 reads CASSPGGSRYEQYF. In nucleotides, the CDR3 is TGTGCCAGCAGCCCCGGAGGGTCCCGTTACGAGCAGTACTTC.

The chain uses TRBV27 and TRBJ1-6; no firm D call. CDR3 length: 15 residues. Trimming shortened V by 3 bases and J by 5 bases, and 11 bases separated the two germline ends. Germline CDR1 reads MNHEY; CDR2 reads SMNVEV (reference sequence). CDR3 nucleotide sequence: TGTGCCAGCAGTTTTCGCCTTTGGGATAATTCACCCCTCCACTTT. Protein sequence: CASSFRLWDNSPLHF.

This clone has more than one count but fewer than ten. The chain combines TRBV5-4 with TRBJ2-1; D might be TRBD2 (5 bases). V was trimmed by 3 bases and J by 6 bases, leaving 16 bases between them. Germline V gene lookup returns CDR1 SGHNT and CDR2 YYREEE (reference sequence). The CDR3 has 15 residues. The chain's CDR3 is CASSSKRLVPNEQFF. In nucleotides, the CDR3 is TGTGCCAGCAGCTCCAAGCGGTTAGTCCCCAATGAGCAGTTCTTC.

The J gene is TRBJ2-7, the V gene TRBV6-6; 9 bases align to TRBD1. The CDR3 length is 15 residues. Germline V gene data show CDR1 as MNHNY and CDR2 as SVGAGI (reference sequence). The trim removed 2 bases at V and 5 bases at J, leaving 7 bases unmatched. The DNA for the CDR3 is TGTGCCAGCAGTTACCTCCCGGGACAGGGAAACGAGCAGTACTTC. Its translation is CASSYLPGQGNEQYF.

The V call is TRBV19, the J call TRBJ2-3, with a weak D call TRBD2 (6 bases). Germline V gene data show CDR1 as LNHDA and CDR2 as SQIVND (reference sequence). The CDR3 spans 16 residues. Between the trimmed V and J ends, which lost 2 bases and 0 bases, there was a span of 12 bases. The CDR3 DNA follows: TGTGCCAGTAGTATACTCGGGCGGGGTAGCACAGATACGCAGTATTTT. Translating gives CASSILGRGSTDTQYF. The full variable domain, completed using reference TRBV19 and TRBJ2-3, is DGGITQSPKYLFRKEGQNVTLSCEQNLNHDAMYWYRQDPGQGLRLIYYSQIVNDFQKGDIAEGYSVSREKKESFPLTVTSAQKNPTAFYLCASSILGRGSTDTQYFGPGTRLTVL.

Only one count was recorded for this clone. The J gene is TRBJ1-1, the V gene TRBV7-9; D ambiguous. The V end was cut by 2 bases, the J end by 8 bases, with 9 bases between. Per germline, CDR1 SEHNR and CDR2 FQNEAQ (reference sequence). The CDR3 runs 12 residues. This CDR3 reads CASSLFAREAFF. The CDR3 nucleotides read TGTGCCAGCAGCTTATTTGCAAGGGAAGCTTTCTTT.

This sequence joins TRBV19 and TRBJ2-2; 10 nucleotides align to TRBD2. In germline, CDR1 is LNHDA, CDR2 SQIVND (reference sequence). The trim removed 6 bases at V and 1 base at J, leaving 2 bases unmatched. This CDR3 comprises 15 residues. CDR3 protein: CASRASGRNTGELFF. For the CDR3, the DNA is TGTGCCAGTAGGGCTAGCGGGAGGAACACCGGGGAGCTGTTTTTT.

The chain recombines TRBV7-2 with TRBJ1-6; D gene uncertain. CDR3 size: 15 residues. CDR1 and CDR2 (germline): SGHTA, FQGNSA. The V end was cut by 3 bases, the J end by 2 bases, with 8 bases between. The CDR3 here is CASSFHGTYNSPLHF. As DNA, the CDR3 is TGTGCCAGCAGCTTTCATGGTACCTATAATTCACCCCTCCACTTT.

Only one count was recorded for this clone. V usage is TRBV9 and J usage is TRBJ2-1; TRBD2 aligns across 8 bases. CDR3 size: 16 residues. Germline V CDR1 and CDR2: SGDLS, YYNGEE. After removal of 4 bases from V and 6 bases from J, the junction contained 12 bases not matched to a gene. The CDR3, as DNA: TGTGCCAGCAGCCCAGGGGACGGGGGGGCCCGCAATGAGCAGTTCTTC. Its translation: CASSPGDGGARNEQFF.

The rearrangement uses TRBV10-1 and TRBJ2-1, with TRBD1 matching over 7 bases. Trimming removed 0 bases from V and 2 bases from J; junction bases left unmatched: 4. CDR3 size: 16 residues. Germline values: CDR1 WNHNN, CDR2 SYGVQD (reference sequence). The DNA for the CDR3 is TGCGCCAGCAGTGAGTCGAGGGGGCGCGCCTACAATGAGCAGTTCTTC. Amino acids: CASSESRGRAYNEQFF.

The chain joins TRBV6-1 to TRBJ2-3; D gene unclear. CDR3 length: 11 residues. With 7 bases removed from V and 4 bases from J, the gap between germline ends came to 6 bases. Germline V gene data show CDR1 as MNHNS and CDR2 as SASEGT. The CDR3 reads CASKVADTQYF. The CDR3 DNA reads TGTGCCAGCAAGGTCGCAGATACGCAGTATTTT.

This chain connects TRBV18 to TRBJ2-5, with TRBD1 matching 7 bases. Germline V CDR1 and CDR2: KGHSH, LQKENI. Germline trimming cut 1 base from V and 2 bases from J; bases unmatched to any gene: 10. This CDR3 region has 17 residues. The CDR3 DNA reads TGTGCCAGCTCACCACGTCTCGGCAGGGGGAAACAAGAGACCCAGTACTTC. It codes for CASSPRLGRGKQETQYF. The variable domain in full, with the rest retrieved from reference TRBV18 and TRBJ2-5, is NAGVMQNPRHLVRRRGQEARLRCSPMKGHSHVYWYRQLPEEGLKFMVYLQKENIIDESGMPKERFSAEFPKEGPSILRIQQVVRGDSAAYFCASSPRLGRGKQETQYFGPGTRLLVL.

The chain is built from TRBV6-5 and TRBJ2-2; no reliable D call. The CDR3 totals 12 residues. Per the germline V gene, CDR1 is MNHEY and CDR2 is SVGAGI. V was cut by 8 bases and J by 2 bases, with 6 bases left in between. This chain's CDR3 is CASGFNTGELFF. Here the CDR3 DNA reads TGTGCCAGCGGCTTTAACACCGGGGAGCTGTTTTTT.

The CDR3 bases are TGTGCCAGCAGCTTCGGGACTAGCGGCCCCTACGAGCAGTACTTC. Translated: CASSFGTSGPYEQYF. This rearrangement joins TRBV7-8 to TRBJ2-7; 11 nucleotides line up with TRBD2. After removal of 3 bases from V and 2 bases from J, the junction contained 3 bases not matched to a gene. Germline V gene lookup returns CDR1 SGHVS and CDR2 FQNEAQ. This CDR3 has 15 residues.

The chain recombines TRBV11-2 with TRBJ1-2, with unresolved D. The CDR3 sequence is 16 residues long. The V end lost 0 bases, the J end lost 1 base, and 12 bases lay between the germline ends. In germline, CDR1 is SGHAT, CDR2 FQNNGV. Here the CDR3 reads CASSLDPGRDNYGYTF. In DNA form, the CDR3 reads TGTGCCAGCAGCTTAGATCCGGGCAGAGATAACTATGGCTACACCTTC. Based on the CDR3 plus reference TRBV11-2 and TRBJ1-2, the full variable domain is EAGVAQSPRYKIIEKRQSVAFWCNPISGHATLYWYQQILGQGPKLLIQFQNNGVVDDSQLPKDRFSAERLKGVDSTLKIQPAKLEDSAVYLCASSLDPGRDNYGYTFGSGTRLTVV.

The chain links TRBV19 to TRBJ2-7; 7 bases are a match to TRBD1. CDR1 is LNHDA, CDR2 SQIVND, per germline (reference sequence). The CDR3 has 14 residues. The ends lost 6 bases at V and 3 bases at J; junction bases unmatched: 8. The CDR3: CASSKQGKDYEQYF. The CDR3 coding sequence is TGTGCCAGTAGCAAACAGGGGAAGGACTACGAGCAGTACTTC.